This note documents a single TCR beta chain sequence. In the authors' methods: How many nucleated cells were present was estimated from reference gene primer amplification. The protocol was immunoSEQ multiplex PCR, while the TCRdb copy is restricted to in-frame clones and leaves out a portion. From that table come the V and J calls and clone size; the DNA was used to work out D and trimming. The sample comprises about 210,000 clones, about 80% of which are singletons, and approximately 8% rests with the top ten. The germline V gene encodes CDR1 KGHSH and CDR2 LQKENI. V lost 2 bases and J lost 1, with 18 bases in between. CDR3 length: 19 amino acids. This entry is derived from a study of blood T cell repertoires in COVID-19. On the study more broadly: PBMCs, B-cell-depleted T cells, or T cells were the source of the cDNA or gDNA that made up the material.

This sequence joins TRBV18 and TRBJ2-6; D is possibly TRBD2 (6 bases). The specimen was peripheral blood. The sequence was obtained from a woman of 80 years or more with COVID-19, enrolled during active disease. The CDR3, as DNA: TGTGCCAGCTCACCAGGGGCCGGGACTCAAAATTCTGGGGCCAACGTCCTGACTTTC. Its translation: CASSPGAGTQNSGANVLTF.